Sequencing of this T cell receptor beta chain was carried out in a study of cytomegalovirus exposure and HLA in healthy donors. Study information: HLA-typed donors were the source of about 85 million unique TCRs, which an early data release held. Overall study findings and caveats: Sequence variants that were highly shared formed a cluster that was likely a sequencing artifact.

V was shortened by 7 bases and J by 4 bases, with 16 bases between the two germline ends. This CDR3 is built from 14 residues. Germline V gene lookup returns CDR1 WSHSY and CDR2 SAAADI. With regard to this clone: Its antigen remains unknown.

Primers included in the PCR were 60 Vbeta and 13 Jbeta primers. Sequenced by immunoSEQ multiplex PCR; TCRdb stores in-frame clones only, minus some. The sample records roughly 130,000 clones, around 70% being singletons. The TCR comes from a man aged 35 to 55 in good health and CMV-seropositive. V usage is TRBV10-2 and J usage is TRBJ2-5, with a tentative D call TRBD2 (6 bases). Input material: PBMCs. For the CDR3, the DNA is TGCGCCAGCACCCCAGGAGGGAATCGAGAGACCCAGTACTTC. Amino acids: CASTPGGNRETQYF.